Listed here are 29 T cell receptor beta chains from one sample, sequenced in a study of T cells in Graves' hyperthyroidism and ophthalmopathy. Amplified TCR beta CDR3 regions derived from RNA transcripts. RT-PCR in the first round (using the HTBI primer set) targeted the TCR CDR3. TCRdb called the multiplex PCR reads again in MiXCR, with one record for every CDR3 protein. The sample holds 500,000 to 600,000 distinct CDR3 sequences, 46% seen once. Sequences were obtained from peripheral blood or thyroid tissue (not recorded which). These receptors all stem from an adult woman with Graves' disease, either hyperthyroidism or ophthalmopathy (not recorded which).

This clonotype was counted at least ten times. The V and J genes are TRBV13 and TRBJ2-7; D is perhaps TRBD1 (5 bases). Germline CDR1 and CDR2: PRHDT and FYEKMQ (reference sequence). V lost 4 bases and J 6 bases, leaving 13 bases between the germline ends. CDR3 length: 13 residues. DNA for the CDR3: TGTGCCAGCAGCTCGAACTCTAGGGGCGAGCAGTACTTC. Translating it yields CASSSNSRGEQYF.

The chain couples TRBV7-9 to TRBJ2-7; 7 nucleotides match TRBD2. CDR3 length: 19 amino acids. Germline CDR1 reads SEHNR; CDR2 reads FQNEAQ (reference sequence). The V gene end was trimmed by 6 bases and the J gene end by 2 bases; junction bases not matched to a gene: 22. CDR3: CASSANPASGRGIPYEQYF. As DNA, the CDR3 is TGTGCCAGCAGTGCTAACCCCGCTAGTGGGCGGGGGATTCCCTACGAGCAGTACTTC.

This clonotype was found many times. The chain recombines TRBV12-3 or TRBV12-4 with TRBJ1-2; D ambiguous. The V and J ends lost 6 bases and 0 bases respectively, with 5 bases between them. The CDR3 is 12 amino acids. CDR3 loop: CASSRTNYGYTF. In DNA form, the CDR3 reads TGTGCCAGCAGCCGGACTAACTATGGCTACACCTTC.

Note on this clonotype: A much larger clone sits a single nucleotide away, making a read error possible. The V gene is TRBV10-3, the J gene TRBJ2-5, with D tentatively TRBD1 or TRBD2 (5 bases each). CDR3 length equals 14 residues. Germline lookup yields CDR1 ENHRY and CDR2 SYGVKD. The ends were cut back, 2 bases at V and 5 bases at J, with 12 bases in the middle. The CDR3 DNA is TGTGCCATCAGTGAGGAGGGGAACGGGGAGACCCAGTACTTC. Its translation is CAISEEGNGETQYF.

The chain employs TRBV20-1 and TRBJ2-7, with 7 bases matching TRBD1. This CDR3 is 12 amino acids long. The germline CDR1 and CDR2 sequences are DFQATT and SNEGSKA (reference sequence). The J segment lost 6 bases and the V segment lost 6 bases, leaving 8 bases of the junction unmatched. The CDR3 region has the DNA TGCAGTGCGCCCGGGACAGTAATCGAGCAGTACTTC. This translates into CSAPGTVIEQYF.

This clonotype was seen many times. CDR3 amino acids: CASSPGAGGPVYEQYF. The CDR3 DNA is TGTGCCAGCAGCCCAGGAGCGGGAGGGCCGGTCTACGAGCAGTACTTC. The V and J genes are TRBV4-2 and TRBJ2-7; 10 bases line up with TRBD2. Germline V gene data show CDR1 as LGHNA and CDR2 as YNFKEQ. This CDR3 has 16 amino acids. The ends lost 4 bases at V and 3 bases at J; junction bases unmatched: 9.

This clonotype was detected many times. The chain recombines TRBV6-1 with TRBJ2-5, with unresolved D. This CDR3 spans 13 amino acids. Deletions cut 6 bases from V and 2 bases from J, with 10 bases between. Germline V gene sequence: CDR1 MNHNS, CDR2 SASEGT. Written as DNA, the CDR3 is TGTGCCAGCAGGGCTAAGAATCAAGAGACCCAGTACTTC. Translation: CASRAKNQETQYF.

This clonotype was detected ten times or more. The J gene is TRBJ1-2, the V gene TRBV2, with a possible D match to TRBD1 (6 bases). CDR1 and CDR2 from the germline V gene are SNHLY and FYNNEI. With 8 bases removed from V and 3 bases from J, the gap between germline ends came to 13 bases. This CDR3 has 13 amino acids. CDR3 in amino acids: CASSTGGDYGYTF. The CDR3 region has the DNA TGTGCCAGCTCGACAGGAGGGGACTATGGCTACACCTTC.

This sequence joins TRBV20-1 and TRBJ2-7; TRBD2 aligns across 7 bases. CDR3 length: 13 amino acids. From germline, CDR1 is DFQATT and CDR2 SNEGSKA (reference sequence). V shed 3 bases, J shed 3 bases, and the junction held 5 bases outside the gene matches. Written as DNA, the CDR3 is TGCAGTGCTAGCTACCGGGAGGTCTACGAGCAGTACTTC. Its translation is CSASYREVYEQYF.

V gene TRBV29-1 combines with J gene TRBJ2-2; 11 bases align to TRBD2. There are 15 residues in the CDR3. Trimming took 4 bases from V and 6 from J; bases not matched to a gene: 7. The V gene's germline CDR1 is SQVTM and CDR2 ANQGSEA. CDR3 loop: CSVGIGTSGPGELFF. DNA for the CDR3: TGCAGCGTTGGCATAGGGACTAGCGGCCCCGGGGAGCTGTTTTTT.

This clonotype has ten or more counts. The chain has TRBV10-1 and TRBJ2-7; tentatively, D is TRBD2 (6 bases). The CDR3 spans 14 residues. Germline V gene lookup returns CDR1 WNHNN and CDR2 SYGVQD (reference sequence). Trimming removed 0 bases from V and 2 bases from J, with 8 bases in between. The CDR3 reads CASSESGLPYEQYF. The DNA of the CDR3 is TGCGCCAGCAGTGAGTCGGGACTCCCCTACGAGCAGTACTTC.

V and J are TRBV6-4 and TRBJ2-5; D uncertain. Trimming shortened V by 2 bases and J by 10 bases, and 14 bases separated the two germline ends. Germline V gene sequence: CDR1 MRHNA, CDR2 SNTAGT. CDR3 size: 13 residues. CDR3 nucleotide sequence: TGTGCCAGCAGTGACCTCGGACGGGCAGGCCAGTACTTC. Protein product: CASSDLGRAGQYF.

This clonotype was found many times. The chain couples TRBV15 to TRBJ1-2; the D is unclear. Between the trimmed V and J ends, which lost 1 base and 8 bases, there was a span of 23 bases. The V gene's germline CDR1 is LNHNV and CDR2 YYDKDF (reference sequence). CDR3 length equals 17 residues. CDR3: CATSRGAGPAVARGYTF. The CDR3 DNA sequence: TGTGCCACCAGCAGAGGTGCAGGCCCCGCGGTAGCTCGGGGCTACACCTTC.

This clonotype was observed many times. The chain recombines TRBV2 with TRBJ2-5; TRBD2 is a possible D gene (6 bases). Trimming took off 6 bases at V and 0 bases at J, with 11 bases between the two ends. The CDR3 covers 14 residues. CDR1 is SNHLY, CDR2 FYNNEI, per germline. The CDR3 DNA sequence: TGTGCCAGCAGCGAGGGACTGTACCAAGAGACCCAGTACTTC. Protein product: CASSEGLYQETQYF.

This clonotype was found many times. The V and J genes are TRBV20-1 and TRBJ2-2; D is unclear. V shed 3 bases and J shed 5 bases, with 10 bases lying between them. Germline CDR1 is DFQATT and CDR2 is SNEGSKA (reference sequence). CDR3 length: 13 amino acids. The CDR3 region has the DNA TGCAGTGCTAGTTGGCGATTTACCGGGGAGCTGTTTTTT. This encodes CSASWRFTGELFF.

This clonotype was seen a few times. The chain combines TRBV20-1 with TRBJ1-3; 10 bases line up with TRBD1. Losses at the gene ends were 1 base for V and 4 bases for J; bases not matched to a gene: 4. The CDR3 sequence is 15 residues long. CDR1 is DFQATT, CDR2 SNEGSKA, per germline (reference sequence). This chain's CDR3 is CSARGQGAPGNTIYF. Written as DNA, the CDR3 is TGCAGTGCTAGAGGACAGGGGGCGCCCGGAAACACCATATATTTT.

This clonotype was picked up a small number of times. This sequence joins TRBV6-6 and TRBJ1-5; a possible D gene is TRBD1 (6 bases). There are 20 residues in the CDR3. In germline, CDR1 is MNHNY, CDR2 SVGAGI (reference sequence). The germline V and J ends were trimmed by 0 bases and 1 base, with 22 bases remaining between them. The CDR3 here is CASSYSLGGGLWRSNQPQHF. Here the CDR3 DNA reads TGTGCCAGCAGTTACTCCCTAGGAGGGGGTCTTTGGAGAAGCAATCAGCCCCAGCATTTT.

This clonotype has at least ten counts. This chain joins TRBV7-9 and TRBJ2-7; a possible D gene is TRBD2 (5 bases). V was clipped by 2 bases and J by 7 bases, with 12 bases between them. Germline CDR1 reads SEHNR; CDR2 reads FQNEAQ (reference sequence). The CDR3 runs 13 residues. The CDR3: CASSLLGSGEQYF. CDR3 DNA: TGTGCCAGCAGCTTACTAGGGAGTGGTGAGCAGTACTTC. Using reference TRBV7-9 and TRBJ2-7 for the parts outside the CDR3, the full variable domain is DTGVSQNPRHKITKRGQNVTFRCDPISEHNRLYWYRQTLGQGPEFLTYFQNEAQLEKSRLLSDRFSAERPKGSFSTLEIQRTEQGDSAMYLCASSLLGSGEQYFGPGTRLTVT.

V and J are TRBV2 and TRBJ2-5; D unclear. The V and J ends lost 4 bases and 4 bases respectively, with 13 bases between them. The CDR3 is 14 amino acids. The germline gives CDR1 SNHLY, CDR2 FYNNEI. The CDR3 sequence: CASSAVGVGETQYF. The CDR3 DNA sequence: TGTGCCAGCAGTGCAGTTGGGGTAGGAGAGACCCAGTACTTC.

At least ten counts were recorded for this clonotype. The chain recombines TRBV5-1 with TRBJ2-2, with 7 bases aligning to TRBD1. This CDR3 comprises 15 residues. Germline CDR1 reads SGHRS; CDR2 reads YFSETQ. The ends lost 5 bases at V and 2 bases at J; junction bases unmatched: 6. CDR3 region: CASSGRDSNTGELFF. The DNA for the CDR3 is TGCGCCAGCAGTGGTCGGGACAGTAACACCGGGGAGCTGTTTTTT. The full variable domain, completed using reference TRBV5-1 and TRBJ2-2, is KAGVTQTPRYLIKTRGQQVTLSCSPISGHRSVSWYQQTPGQGLQFLFEYFSETQRNKGNFPGRFSGRQFSNSRSEMNVSTLELGDSALYLCASSGRDSNTGELFFGEGSRLTVL.

The chain couples TRBV2 to TRBJ2-5; 9 bases fit TRBD2. The V segment lost 3 bases and the J segment 13 bases; nucleotides outside the gene matches: 9. Germline V gene lookup returns CDR1 SNHLY and CDR2 FYNNEI. The CDR3 is 13 residues long. CDR3 nucleotides: TGTGCCAGCAGTGAGATCACTAGCGGGTCAGTGTACTTC. Encoded protein: CASSEITSGSVYF.

This chain links TRBV4-1 with TRBJ1-5; 7 nucleotides match TRBD1. The CDR3 covers 19 residues. J was trimmed by 6 bases and V by 3 bases; bases with no gene match: 20. The germline V gene has CDR1 MGHRA and CDR2 YSYEKL. CDR3 region: CASSHTNLNGAGGGQPQHF. CDR3 in DNA: TGCGCCAGCAGCCATACTAATCTAAACGGTGCAGGGGGAGGTCAGCCCCAGCATTTT.

The chain links TRBV11-2 to TRBJ2-7, with TRBD2 matching over 7 bases. Germline lookup yields CDR1 SGHAT and CDR2 FQNNGV. CDR3 length equals 14 residues. V was pared by 3 bases and J by 10 bases, with 12 bases of the junction left unmatched. CDR3 region: CASSLGGSYEAQYF. CDR3 in DNA: TGTGCCAGCAGCTTGGGCGGGAGCTATGAGGCCCAGTACTTC.

Ten or more counts support this clonotype. This chain connects TRBV5-1 to TRBJ2-7, with TRBD2 matching 14 bases. J was trimmed by 6 bases and V by 4 bases; bases with no gene match: 6. Germline assignment: CDR1 SGHRS and CDR2 YFSETQ. This CDR3 has 15 amino acids. This CDR3 is CASSAGLAGASEQYF. The CDR3 DNA sequence: TGCGCCAGCAGCGCGGGACTAGCGGGAGCAAGCGAGCAGTACTTC.

The chain joins TRBV29-1 to TRBJ1-2, with 7 bases lining up with TRBD1. The length of the CDR3 is 13 residues. Germline lookup yields CDR1 SQVTM and CDR2 ANQGSEA. The V and J ends lost 4 bases and 3 bases, in that order; junction bases with no gene match: 5. CDR3 DNA: TGCAGCGTTGTACAGGGGATCGACTATGGCTACACCTTC. Protein: CSVVQGIDYGYTF.

The rearrangement links TRBV20-1 to TRBJ1-2; no clear D. Germline loops: CDR1 DFQATT, CDR2 SNEGSKA (reference sequence). Trimming cost V 4 bases and J 1 base, with 10 bases left between them. The CDR3 loop spans 13 amino acids. In DNA, the CDR3 is TGCAGTGCTACGACACAGCATAACTATGGCTACACCTTC. It codes for CSATTQHNYGYTF.

The chain employs TRBV20-1 and TRBJ2-5, with D maybe TRBD2 (5 bases). The CDR3 runs 13 residues. CDR1 DFQATT and CDR2 SNEGSKA come from the germline V gene (reference sequence). Trimming took 1 base from V and 5 from J, leaving 11 bases between them. The CDR3 DNA follows: TGCAGTGCTAGAGGGACCCGAGGGGAGACCCAGTACTTC. It translates to CSARGTRGETQYF.

The chain has TRBV4-1 and TRBJ1-2, with D uncertain. There are 14 residues in the CDR3. The germline V gene has CDR1 MGHRA and CDR2 YSYEKL. V was pared by 3 bases and J by 7 bases, with 15 bases between. CDR3 bases: TGCGCCAGCAGCCAGGCCCGGAGTCCGGGTGGCTACACCTTC. This translates into CASSQARSPGGYTF.

There are a few counts of this clonotype. The CDR3 DNA follows: TGTGCCAGCAGTGGAAGCGGATCCATTGAGACCCAGTACTTC. Encoded protein: CASSGSGSIETQYF. The V call is TRBV12-3 or TRBV12-4, the J call TRBJ2-5; D might be TRBD2 (5 bases). Trimming pared 5 bases from V and 5 bases from J, leaving 15 bases between. This CDR3 comprises 14 residues.